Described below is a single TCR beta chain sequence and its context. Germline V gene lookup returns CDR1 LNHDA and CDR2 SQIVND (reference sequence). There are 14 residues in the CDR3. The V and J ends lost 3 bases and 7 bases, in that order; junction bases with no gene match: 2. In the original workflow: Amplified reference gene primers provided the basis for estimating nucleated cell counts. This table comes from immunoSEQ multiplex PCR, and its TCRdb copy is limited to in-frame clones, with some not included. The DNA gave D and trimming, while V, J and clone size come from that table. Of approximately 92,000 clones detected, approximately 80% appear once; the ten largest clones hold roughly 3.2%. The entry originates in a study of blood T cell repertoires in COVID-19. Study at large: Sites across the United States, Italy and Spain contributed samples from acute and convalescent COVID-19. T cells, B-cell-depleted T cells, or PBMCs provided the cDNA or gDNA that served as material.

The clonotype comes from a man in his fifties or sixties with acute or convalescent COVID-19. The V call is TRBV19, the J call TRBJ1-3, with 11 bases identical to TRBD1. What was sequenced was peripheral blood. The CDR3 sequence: CASSIGTGGNTIYF. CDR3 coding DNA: TGTGCCAGTAGTATCGGGACAGGGGGGAACACCATATATTTT.